This record looks at one T cell receptor (beta chain) sequence and its context. Its antigen is currently unknown. These data belong to a study of identifying expanded T cells in peripheral blood. Study conclusions and caveats: Approximately 1.1 clones differed between technical replicates, versus approximately 17 and 20 over time. Clone count variance between approximately two-week samples rose with total template count.

The germline CDR1 and CDR2 sequences are MGHDK and SYGVNS. V lost 8 bases and J 3 bases, leaving 7 bases between the germline ends. The CDR3 loop spans 12 amino acids. The data were produced by immunoSEQ multiplex PCR, yet TCRdb's version contains in-frame clones alone and is incomplete. The sample has about 50,000 clones, roughly 82% seen once. This sequence originates from a person aged 18 to 70 in good health. The gene calls are TRBV25-1 and TRBJ2-2; possibly TRBD2 for D (5 bases). The sequenced material came from blood. The CDR3: CASERDTGELFF. The CDR3 nucleotides are TGTGCCAGCGAGAGGGACACCGGGGAGCTGTTTTTT.